This T cell receptor (beta chain) was captured in a study of blood T cells in healthy people across ages. The use of a sample-barcoded 5' primer and a J-beta primer mix characterized a second PCR of roughly 6 to 12 cycles. TCRdb re-derived calls from the 5' RACE reads in MiXCR, one entry per CDR3 protein. Of approximately 780,000 distinct CDR3 sequences listed, about a quarter were seen once; the top ten hold roughly 3.1%. This clonotype was seen only a few times. Its antigen is not known. V was shortened by 7 bases and J by 4 bases, with 11 bases between the two germline ends. The CDR3 spans 13 residues. Germline values: CDR1 LNHNV, CDR2 YYDKDF (reference sequence). Findings of the study overall: With age, beta diversity per million T cells declined roughly linearly, significantly by around 43.

These data were likewise used in another study, on T cells of mothers and their children.

This receptor was identified in a boy younger than 18 in good health. The V gene is TRBV15, the J gene TRBJ2-1, with a tentative D call TRBD2 (6 bases). The sequencing input was blood. The CDR3 DNA reads as TGTGCCACCAAGTCCGGGACTTACAATGAGCAGTTCTTC. Residues: CATKSGTYNEQFF.